Following are 16 T cell receptor beta chains from one sample sequenced in a study of T cell responses to AZD1222 COVID-19 vaccine (dated by TCRdb to 2020 to 2023). Library creation used the immunoSEQ multiplex PCR assay. The source is immuneACCESS, and TCRdb retained only in-frame sequences with V and J called. Part of the clones is not carried over; for the studies checked, unresolved V genes explain less than half of this, and the remainder is unexplained. Within this sample are around 130,000 clones, with roughly 93% of them counted one time only. The top ten constitute about 5% of the sample. This sample's time point label indicates: baseline before first vaccination. Sequenced material: peripheral blood, taken on day 0 of AZD1222 vaccination. These receptor sequences come from an adult in good health.

The V call is TRBV6-5, the J call TRBJ2-7, with TRBD1 matching over 7 bases. Trimming removed 2 bases from V and 2 bases from J; junction bases left unmatched: 3. Looked up from germline, CDR1 is MNHEY and CDR2 is SVGAGI. This CDR3 is built from 14 residues. The CDR3 nucleotides read TGTGCCAGCAGTTACCGGCAGGGGGCCTACGAGCAGTACTTC. It encodes CASSYRQGAYEQYF.

The chain employs TRBV29-1 and TRBJ2-7; D is perhaps TRBD1 (5 bases). This CDR3 region has 12 residues. Germline CDR1 is SQVTM and CDR2 is ANQGSEA. The V end was cut by 6 bases, the J end by 2 bases, with 11 bases between. The CDR3 DNA reads TGCAGCGTAATGACAGTAACCTACGAGCAGTACTTC. This translates into CSVMTVTYEQYF.

The chain carries TRBV6-4 and TRBJ1-2, with D possibly TRBD1 on 5 matching bases. In germline, CDR1 is MRHNA, CDR2 SNTAGT. Trimming took off 3 bases at V and 7 bases at J, with 12 bases between the two ends. The CDR3 covers 13 residues. The CDR3 DNA follows: TGTGCCAGCAGTGAGCAGGCAGGGTCTGGCTACACCTTC. Translation gives CASSEQAGSGYTF.

This clone was observed once. The DNA of the CDR3 is TGTGCCAGCAGCCGACCACTGAACACTGAAGCTTTCTTT. Amino acid sequence: CASSRPLNTEAFF. This chain links TRBV7-9 with TRBJ1-1; no clear D gene. Between the trimmed V and J ends, which lost 5 bases and 0 bases, there was a span of 7 bases. The CDR3 spans 13 residues. The germline V gene has CDR1 SEHNR and CDR2 FQNEAQ (reference sequence).

This clone was detected only once. V usage is TRBV5-5 and J usage is TRBJ2-1, with 12 bases fitting TRBD2. The CDR3 is 16 amino acids. Germline V gives CDR1 SGHKS, CDR2 YYEKEE (reference sequence). J was trimmed by 7 bases and V by 0 bases; bases with no gene match: 5. This CDR3 is CASSLVSSGRVNEQFF. The CDR3 DNA reads TGTGCCAGCAGCTTGGTTTCTAGCGGGAGGGTGAATGAGCAGTTCTTC. Based on the CDR3 plus reference TRBV5-5 and TRBJ2-1, the full variable domain is DAGVTQSPTHLIKTRGQQVTLRCSPISGHKSVSWYQQVLGQGPQFIFQYYEKEERGRGNFPDRFSARQFPNYSSELNVNALLLGDSALYLCASSLVSSGRVNEQFFGPGTRLTVL.

In nucleotides, the CDR3 is TGTGCCAGCAGCCAGGATGTGAGGACTGAAGCTTTCTTT. Protein sequence: CASSQDVRTEAFF. V gene TRBV4-2 combines with J gene TRBJ1-1, with D hard to call. V lost 3 bases to trimming and J lost 5 bases, with 10 bases between them. Per the germline V gene, CDR1 is LGHNA and CDR2 is YNFKEQ. The CDR3 totals 13 residues.

This sequence joins TRBV13 and TRBJ2-6; D unresolved. CDR3 length: 14 amino acids. Per germline, CDR1 PRHDT and CDR2 FYEKMQ (reference sequence). The V end lost 5 bases, the J end lost 1 base, and 6 bases lay between the germline ends. CDR3: CASSPTSGANVLTF. The CDR3 region has the DNA TGTGCCAGCAGCCCCACGTCTGGGGCCAACGTCCTGACTTTC. The complete variable domain, with remaining parts taken from reference TRBV13 and TRBJ2-6, reads AAGVIQSPRHLIKEKRETATLKCYPIPRHDTVYWYQQGPGQDPQFLISFYEKMQSDKGSIPDRFSAQQFSDYHSELNMSSLELGDSALYFCASSPTSGANVLTFGAGSRLTVL.

The rearrangement uses TRBV11-3 and TRBJ2-5; D possibly uses TRBD1 or TRBD2 (5 bases each). V was pared by 2 bases and J by 5 bases, with 9 bases between. Germline-derived CDR1 and CDR2 are SGHNT and YENEEA. The CDR3 is made up of 13 amino acids. Here the CDR3 DNA reads TGTGCCAGCAGCTTATCCAGGGAGGAGACCCAGTACTTC. Translation: CASSLSREETQYF.

V is TRBV5-8 and J is TRBJ1-2, with D unclear. Germline CDR1 and CDR2: SGHTS and YDEGEE. The CDR3 length is 12 residues. Trimming stripped 6 bases from V and 5 bases from J, with 11 bases between. CDR3 DNA: TGTGCCAGCACCTCGACGGAGTATGGCTACACCTTC. This translates into CASTSTEYGYTF.

The V gene is TRBV4-1, the J gene TRBJ2-5; D uncertain. The CDR3 runs 15 residues. Germline CDR1 reads MGHRA; CDR2 reads YSYEKL. V lost 6 bases to trimming and J lost 2 bases, with 16 bases between them. CDR3 loop: CASSPLSGRQETQYF. Written as DNA, the CDR3 is TGCGCCAGCAGTCCCTTGAGTGGGCGGCAAGAGACCCAGTACTTC.

This chain joins TRBV19 and TRBJ2-2; D is possibly TRBD1 or TRBD2 (5 bases each). This CDR3 has 17 amino acids. CDR1 is LNHDA, CDR2 SQIVND, per germline (reference sequence). The germline V and J ends were trimmed by 5 bases and 0 bases, with 16 bases remaining between them. Here the CDR3 reads CASSHDTGPPNTGELFF. The DNA for the CDR3 is TGTGCCAGTAGTCATGATACGGGACCGCCGAACACCGGGGAGCTGTTTTTT.

The V gene is TRBV5-1, the J gene TRBJ2-5, with 10 bases lining up with TRBD1. The CDR3 spans 16 residues. Losses at the gene ends were 0 bases for V and 1 base for J; bases not matched to a gene: 3. Germline assignment: CDR1 SGHRS and CDR2 YFSETQ. The chain's CDR3 is CASSLAGQGLQETQYF. The CDR3, as DNA: TGCGCCAGCAGCTTGGCGGGACAGGGGCTCCAAGAGACCCAGTACTTC.

J is TRBJ1-1 and V is TRBV9; D is possibly TRBD1 (5 bases). The V gene lost 3 bases and the J gene lost 9 bases, with 15 bases spanning the gap. The CDR3 totals 13 residues. CDR1 and CDR2 (germline): SGDLS, YYNGEE. CDR3: CASSDNIRGKAFF. The CDR3 DNA is TGTGCCAGCAGCGATAATATTAGGGGTAAAGCTTTCTTT.

The rearrangement joins TRBV30 to TRBJ1-3, with no clear D. The CDR3 runs to 13 residues. V lost 6 bases and J lost 4, with 13 bases in between. From germline, CDR1 is GTSNPN and CDR2 SVGIG (reference sequence). This CDR3 reads CACSPRVGNTIYF. DNA of the CDR3: TGTGCCTGCTCGCCTCGGGTCGGAAACACCATATATTTT.

In its sample, this clone was seen once. The rearrangement links TRBV6-1 to TRBJ1-4, with D possibly TRBD1 on 6 matching bases. The CDR3 is 14 amino acids. Trimming pared 6 bases from V and 7 bases from J, leaving 15 bases between. CDR1 is MNHNS, CDR2 SASEGT, per germline. In DNA form, the CDR3 reads TGTGCCAGCAGCAGTAGGGGGGAGGGTGAAAAACTGTTTTTT. This encodes CASSSRGEGEKLFF.

The rearrangement links TRBV19 to TRBJ2-2; D gene uncertain. Germline CDR1 LNHDA, CDR2 SQIVND (reference sequence). V was shortened by 4 bases and J by 0 bases, with 6 bases between the two germline ends. The CDR3 has 14 residues. CDR3: CASSTGSNTGELFF. The CDR3 DNA reads TGTGCCAGTAGTACTGGATCGAACACCGGGGAGCTGTTTTTT.